What follows are 4 T cell receptor beta chains derived from one specimen sequenced in a study of blood T cell repertoires in COVID-19. The method was immunoSEQ multiplex PCR; TCRdb's version includes in-frame clones alone and lacks a portion of them. There are around 190,000 clones in the sample; approximately 84% occur only once, and under 8.5% lies in the top ten. The specimen sequenced was peripheral blood. These receptors were taken from a human donor in a cohort sampled during active COVID-19.

The rearrangement joins TRBV21-1 to TRBJ1-2; the D call TRBD1 from the table was never checked on the DNA. TRBV21-1 is termed a pseudogene. The CDR3 spans 20 residues. As DNA, the CDR3 is TGTGCCAGCAGCAAAGGGACGGAATCCGGCCGACAGGTCCCTTTTCATGGCTACACCTTC. Its protein product is CASSKGTESGRQVPFHGYTF.

CDR3 residues: CASSPAGDRGLAGIVRLETQYF. In DNA form, the CDR3 reads TGCGCCAGCAGTCCCGCCGGGGACAGGGGACTAGCGGGCATTGTTAGGCTGGAGACCCAGTACTTC. The chain combines TRBV23-1 with TRBJ2-5; TRBD2 aligns across 12 bases. TRBV23-1 is flagged as an ORF with uncertain function. J gave up 5 bases and V 4 bases, and 26 bases lay outside the gene matches. The CDR3 covers 22 residues.

The chain carries TRBV5-6 and TRBJ1-1, with 8 bases that match TRBD1. CDR3 length: 18 residues. Germline V gene lookup returns CDR1 SGHDT and CDR2 YYEEEE. The junction had 13 bases not matched to a gene; V was cut back by 0 bases and J by 3 bases. The CDR3 DNA reads TGTGCCAGCAGCTTGGCTGGGCAGGGGGCGTTTTTTGACACTGAAGCTTTCTTT. Protein sequence: CASSLAGQGAFFDTEAFF. Using reference TRBV5-6 and TRBJ1-1 for the parts outside the CDR3, the full variable domain is DAGVTQSPTHLIKTRGQQVTLRCSPKSGHDTVSWYQQALGQGPQFIFQYYEEEERQRGNFPDRFSGHQFPNYSSELNVNALLLGDSALYLCASSLAGQGAFFDTEAFFGQGTRLTVV.

This clone was picked up one time. The rearrangement joins TRBV11-3 to TRBJ2-2; 8 bases line up with TRBD1. Germline CDR1 and CDR2: SGHNT and YENEEA. J was trimmed by 2 bases and V by 4 bases; bases with no gene match: 6. The CDR3 has 16 residues. As DNA, the CDR3 is TGTGCCAGCAGCTATGGGACAGGAGGAAACACCGGGGAGCTGTTTTTT. It is translated as CASSYGTGGNTGELFF.